This TCR beta chain was sequenced during a study of cytomegalovirus exposure and HLA in healthy donors. V was cut by 1 base and J by 5 bases, with 9 bases left in between. Germline CDR1 reads SGHRS; CDR2 reads YFSETQ. The CDR3 loop spans 13 amino acids. 60 Vbeta and 13 Jbeta primers were used in PCR. TCRdb's copy holds only in-frame clones and misses some; the assay was immunoSEQ multiplex PCR. The repertoire has about 100,000 clones, about 80% of them found once; the top ten carry about 2.5%. The specimen was PBMCs. V usage is TRBV5-1 and J usage is TRBJ2-5; weak D call: TRBD1 (6 bases). This receptor was identified in a man under 40 in good health and CMV-seropositive. The DNA of the CDR3 is TGCGCCAGCAGCTTGACAGGGAAGGAGACCCAGTACTTC. The encoded protein is CASSLTGKETQYF. The variable domain in full, with the rest retrieved from reference TRBV5-1 and TRBJ2-5, is KAGVTQTPRYLIKTRGQQVTLSCSPISGHRSVSWYQQTPGQGLQFLFEYFSETQRNKGNFPGRFSGRQFSNSRSEMNVSTLELGDSALYLCASSLTGKETQYFGPGTRLLVL.